These 9 T cell receptor delta chains were all obtained from the same sample, sequenced in a study of delta chains in infants with herpesvirus infections. PBMC RNA was reverse transcribed using gamma-chain- and delta-chain-specific primers. TCRdb fed the RT-PCR reads to CATT. The table has approximately 1,400 delta-chain clones, around 7% seen once; the top ten hold roughly 10%. The input for sequencing was peripheral blood, taken at time point 1 of longitudinal follow-up. The receptors stem from a human donor who was a Ugandan infant, either HIV-exposed or HIV-unexposed (not recorded which).

This clone is categorized as medium-sized. The chain couples TRDV1 to TRDJ2; 8 nucleotides align to TRDD3. J gave up 0 bases and V 0 bases, and 21 bases lay outside the gene matches. The CDR3 has 23 residues. The germline V gene has CDR1 TSWWSYY and CDR2 QGS. The chain's CDR3 is CALGELGLLPPDWGHPLTAQLFF. CDR3 coding DNA: TGTGCTCTTGGGGAACTTGGCCTCCTCCCTCCTGACTGGGGGCATCCTTTGACAGCACAACTCTTCTTT.

This clone is judged large. Additional DNA sequences in this sample encode the identical CDR3. V is TRDV1 and J is TRDJ1; D gene ambiguous. This CDR3 is 15 amino acids long. V lost 5 bases and J 0 bases, leaving 13 bases between the germline ends. The V gene's germline CDR1 is TSWWSYY and CDR2 QGS. CDR3 coding DNA: TGTGCTCTTGGGAAGGAGGTTCGGTACACCGATAAACTCATCTTT. The encoded protein is CALGKEVRYTDKLIF.

Within the sample, this clone is large. The chain recombines TRDV2 with TRDJ1, with TRDD3 matching over 8 bases. V was pared by 3 bases and J by 2 bases, with 4 bases of the junction left unmatched. From germline, CDR1 is GEAIGNYY and CDR2 EKD. The CDR3 length is 14 residues. The CDR3 is CACDALGDTDKLIF. CDR3 bases: TGTGCCTGTGACGCCTTGGGGGATACCGATAAACTCATCTTT.

The chain recombines TRAV29/DV5 with TRDJ3; 10 bases align to TRDD3. Germline V CDR1 and CDR2: NSMFDY, ISSIKDK. J was trimmed by 0 bases and V by 0 bases; bases with no gene match: 12. The CDR3 extends over 21 amino acids. CDR3 in amino acids: CAASVLQLGDLYSWDTRQMFF. The CDR3 DNA reads TGTGCAGCAAGCGTTCTCCAACTGGGGGATTTATACTCCTGGGACACCCGACAGATGTTTTTC.

V usage is TRDV1 and J usage is TRDJ1; tentative D call: TRDD3 (10 bases). Matching the DNA to germline supplied the J gene, which TCRdb does not give. Trimming pared 4 bases from V and 0 bases from J, leaving 36 bases between. Germline CDR1 reads TSWWSYY; CDR2 reads QGS. The CDR3 runs 23 residues. DNA of the CDR3: TGTGCTCTTGGGGCTTCCCCTTCCTACACTGTACTGGGGGATCGAGGGTACACCGATAAACTCATCTTT. Its translation: CALGASPSYTVLGDRGYTDKLIF.

The chain combines TRDV1 with TRDJ1; 8 nucleotides match TRDD3. V dropped 1 base and J dropped 0; count of bases not matched to a gene: 16. Germline V gives CDR1 TSWWSYY, CDR2 QGS. This CDR3 is built from 20 residues. This CDR3 reads CALGERSFLLGGLYTDKLIF. DNA for the CDR3: TGTGCTCTTGGGGAACGATCCTTTTTACTGGGGGGTCTGTACACCGATAAACTCATCTTT.

This clone was observed a few times. It may be a read error: a sequence one base away is much more abundant. The V gene is TRDV1, the J gene TRDJ1; 9 nucleotides agree with TRDD3. V lost 5 bases and J lost 0; bases outside the gene matches: 34. The CDR3 spans 25 residues. Germline V gene sequence: CDR1 TSWWSYY, CDR2 QGS. DNA of the CDR3: TGTGCTCTTGGGCCTTCCCTGCCTTGCCTCAGACTGGGTCCACTGGGGGACCCGTACACCGATAAACTCATCTTT. As protein: CALGPSLPCLRLGPLGDPYTDKLIF.

The chain combines TRDV1 with TRDJ1, with D possibly being TRDD3 (5 bases). Trimming pared 4 bases from V and 0 bases from J, leaving 12 bases between. CDR1 TSWWSYY and CDR2 QGS come from the germline V gene. This CDR3 has 15 amino acids. The CDR3 DNA reads TGTGCTCTTGGGGCTGGGCGATTAAACACCGATAAACTCATCTTT. It codes for CALGAGRLNTDKLIF.

By frequency in the sample, this clone is medium-sized (0.01 to 0.1%). The V call is TRDV2, the J call TRDJ3; the match to TRDD3 covers 9 bases. In the absence of a J gene in TCRdb, the DNA was matched to germline to assign it here. CDR1 and CDR2 (germline): GEAIGNYY, EKD. The CDR3 runs 17 residues. Germline trimming cut 1 base from V and 1 base from J; bases unmatched to any gene: 1. The CDR3 protein is CACDTTGGSWDTRQMFF. CDR3 bases: TGTGCCTGTGACACTACTGGGGGATCCTGGGACACCCGACAGATGTTTTTC.